This TCR beta chain was recovered during a study of blood T cell repertoires in COVID-19. For the study at large: The United States, Italy and Spain were the sources of the acute and convalescent COVID-19 samples. T cells, B-cell-depleted T cells, or PBMCs provided the cDNA or gDNA that served as material.

Original analysis: Estimation of nucleated cell counts was performed using reference gene primer amplification. Profiling relied on immunoSEQ multiplex PCR, and the TCRdb table lists in-frame clones only, not all of them. V and J calls and clone size are those listed in that table; D and trimming were worked out from the DNA. This repertoire shows approximately 210,000 clones, 75% to 90% found once; its top ten account for around 4.8%. Trimming removed 6 bases at V and 0 bases at J, with 15 bases between. The CDR3 extends over 16 amino acids. The germline gives CDR1 MDHEN, CDR2 SYDVKM. Sample: peripheral blood. This TCR derives from a woman aged 40 to 50 with acute or convalescent COVID-19. The chain employs TRBV28 and TRBJ2-1; D is perhaps TRBD2 (6 bases). CDR3 DNA sequence: TGTGCCAGCAGCCCAAGCGGGTCTCGCTCCTACAATGAGCAGTTCTTC. Amino acid sequence: CASSPSGSRSYNEQFF.